This record looks at one T cell receptor beta chain sequence and its context. Its antigen has not been determined. Base qualities are not at hand, and no much larger clone is one base apart. CDR3 length: 15 amino acids, cysteine to phenylalanine. Solely the CDR3 DNA is kept, with 45 bases framed from the first base. CDR1 and CDR2 are drawn from the germline V gene: SGHTA, FQGNSA. V is shortened by 0 bases, J by 3 bases, and the region joining them spans 11 bases. Each donor gave one peripheral blood draw, roughly 0.12 L on average, collected into heparinised tubes. A BD FACSAria II was used to sort naive, central memory, regulatory and stem cell-like memory CD4+ T cells with a panel that included CD45RO, CCR7, CD25, CD127, CD95 and CD27. A purity above 95% was achieved for all sorted populations. Right away, PBMCs were isolated by Lymphoprep density gradient centrifugation and were stained directly, with no culture step. So that batch effects would be minimized, each experiment stained and sorted samples in pairs, pairing one healthy donor with one patient.

The entire isolated RNA was reverse transcribed using the High Capacity cDNA Reverse Transcription Kit, and thus expressed TCRB transcripts were sequenced. Deep immunoSEQ sequencing was performed on naive, central memory and regulatory T cell samples, with an average of roughly 3.3 million total reads per sample. After sorted cells were lysed in RLT buffer, RNA was extracted with DNase-treated RNeasy Micro or Mini kits, with the choice depending on cell number. Each cell subset was processed separately to prevent cross-contamination, with patient and healthy donor samples processed together. The immunoSEQ multiplex PCR was used to amplify TCRB sequences from cDNA, generating 87-bp fragments that spanned the CDR3 region. Sequencing of the amplicons was done on the Illumina HiSeq platform. Per the original workflow: PCR bias was corrected computationally using synthetic template baselines, and reads within Hamming distance 2 were collapsed, with unmergeable singletons discarded. Reads were aligned to IMGT to assign V, D and J genes, CDR3 length, and insertions or deletions at six rearrangement sites. Within each subset, clonotype counts were normalized to sorted cell number, after which true diversity and Gini coefficients were computed with the tcR R package. Repertoire sharing was quantified using the overlap coefficient calculated on TCRB nucleotide sequences. In TCRdb, the immuneACCESS table is reduced to in-frame sequences with V and J assigned. These tables do not hold every clone; where another copy was compared, an unresolved V gene accounts for under half, and the others remain unexplained. V, J and clone size reflect that table, while D and trimming were determined from the DNA. Across this sample there are fewer than 200,000 clones, with approximately 13% seen only once. Roughly 0.6% of the sample is in the top ten clones.

This sample was taken from a study of beta chain features in type 1 diabetes (dated by TCRdb to the late 2010s). General notes on the study: No differences in mean age, gender distribution, total cell number or subset yield were found between patients and healthy donors. In the study, recently diagnosed type 1 diabetes patients and matched healthy donors were compared on the TCRB repertoires of their sorted circulating CD4+ T cell subsets. Regulatory and stem cell-like memory subsets were isolated from only 8 patients and roughly eight healthy donors, whereas naive and central memory subsets came from all 28 donors. A total of 107,917,701 sorted cells were examined across all samples, and the number of cells per subset was strongly correlated with RNA yield.

Overall results and qualifications from the work: Because cDNA rather than genomic DNA was sequenced, highly expressing activated cells could have been over-represented, although no difference in activation and CD3 levels was found between groups. HLA sub-analyses involved small numbers of individuals, so any influence of HLA type on TCRB rearrangement remained unresolved. In all four CD4+ subsets, TCRB CDR3 length was moderately but significantly shorter in type 1 diabetes patients. At VDJ recombination sites, patients with type 1 diabetes made fewer insertions and deleted more nucleotides, a pattern implying thymic rearrangement abnormalities. Naive, central memory and regulatory TCRB repertoires appeared to be more alike among patients than among healthy donors. PCR may preferentially amplify shorter templates, but because patient and control samples were amplified and corrected together, any resulting skew would affect both groups equally.

Material: central memory CD4+ T cells from blood. The receptor was derived from a woman between 18 and 29 years old in good health. The sequence links TRBV7-2 to TRBJ1-2; the D gene identity is not certain. In nucleotides, the sequence is TGTGCCAGCAGCTTAGCGCGGCTGCTTGACTATGGCTACACCTTC. This encodes CASSLARLLDYGYTF.